These 12 T cell receptor beta chains share one sample of origin, sequenced in a study of response to subunit inactivated influenza vaccine. From the RT-PCR reads, TCRdb called clonotypes with MiXCR, one entry per CDR3 protein. The sample has around 170,000 distinct CDR3 sequences; roughly 10% are singletons. The source material was CD8+ T cells sorted from PBMCs, sampled about 24 months after vaccination. These receptors came from a man aged 45 to 75 who received an inactivated influenza vaccine.

The chain joins TRBV25-1 to TRBJ1-2; D is undetermined. CDR1 and CDR2 (germline): MGHDK, SYGVNS. The CDR3 covers 14 residues. Trimming pared 4 bases from V and 7 bases from J, leaving 16 bases between. The DNA for the CDR3 is TGTGCCAGCAGTGCCACCCGCCTCTCCGCTGGCTACACCTTC. Amino acids: CASSATRLSAGYTF.

This clonotype was found a few times. The rearrangement joins TRBV5-1 to TRBJ2-7, with D tentatively TRBD1 or TRBD2 (6 bases each). Germline CDR1 reads SGHRS; CDR2 reads YFSETQ. There are 14 residues in the CDR3. Trimming stripped 3 bases from V and 5 bases from J, with 15 bases between. Here the CDR3 reads CASSSRGRRNEQYF. In DNA, the CDR3 is TGCGCCAGCAGCTCCCGGGGGCGCCGGAACGAGCAGTACTTC.

In this sample, this clonotype turned up many times. The V gene is TRBV6-5, the J gene TRBJ2-7; 7 nucleotides line up with TRBD1. Germline lookup yields CDR1 MNHEY and CDR2 SVGAGI. The trim removed 3 bases at V and 4 bases at J, leaving 6 bases unmatched. The CDR3 runs 14 residues. The CDR3 spells CASSYRGTVYEQYF. The CDR3 DNA is TGTGCCAGCAGTTATAGGGGGACAGTGTACGAGCAGTACTTC.

This clonotype was observed a handful of times. V and J are TRBV10-3 and TRBJ2-3, with 9 bases matching TRBD1. The V gene end was trimmed by 3 bases and the J gene end by 0 bases; junction bases not matched to a gene: 1. The CDR3 runs to 15 residues. Germline values: CDR1 ENHRY, CDR2 SYGVKD. The CDR3 DNA reads as TGTGCCATCAGTGAACAGGGGGCCAGCACAGATACGCAGTATTTT. This translates into CAISEQGASTDTQYF.

CDR3 region: CASSIDREIAKNIQYF. The CDR3 DNA is TGTGCCAGCAGTATTGACAGAGAAATAGCCAAAAACATTCAGTACTTC. The chain combines TRBV28 with TRBJ2-4, with D possibly TRBD1 on 5 matching bases. The CDR3 is made up of 16 amino acids. V was shortened by 5 bases and J by 0 bases, with 14 bases between the two germline ends. CDR1 is MDHEN, CDR2 SYDVKM, per germline.

The gene calls are TRBV2 and TRBJ2-1; 11 bases are a match to TRBD2. The CDR3 is 16 amino acids. The ends lost 5 bases at V and 9 bases at J; junction bases unmatched: 12. Germline V gene lookup returns CDR1 SNHLY and CDR2 FYNNEI. This CDR3 is CASSIPGLAGGGEQFF. The CDR3 region has the DNA TGTGCCAGCAGTATCCCCGGGCTAGCGGGAGGTGGTGAGCAGTTCTTC.

The rearrangement joins TRBV19 to TRBJ2-3; D remains unclear. The V end lost 1 base, the J end lost 0 bases, and 5 bases lay between the germline ends. Looked up from germline, CDR1 is LNHDA and CDR2 is SQIVND (reference sequence). This CDR3 has 14 residues. The CDR3 spells CASSIVDSTDTQYF. The CDR3 nucleotides are TGTGCCAGTAGTATAGTTGACAGCACAGATACGCAGTATTTT.

This chain links TRBV11-2 with TRBJ2-5, with 8 nucleotides matching TRBD1. Germline V gives CDR1 SGHAT, CDR2 FQNNGV. The CDR3 has 15 amino acids. V lost 1 base to trimming and J lost 2 bases; unmatched junction nucleotides: 3. The CDR3 loop is CASSLVYRGQETQYF. The CDR3 bases are TGTGCCAGCAGCTTAGTTTACAGGGGGCAAGAGACCCAGTACTTC.

The chain joins TRBV7-9 to TRBJ2-2; no clear D. Looked up from germline, CDR1 is SEHNR and CDR2 is FQNEAQ (reference sequence). The CDR3 totals 13 residues. V lost 4 bases and J 4 bases, leaving 7 bases between the germline ends. CDR3 DNA: TGTGCCAGCAGCTCCGCCCTCACCGGGGAGCTGTTTTTT. This codes for CASSSALTGELFF.

This sequence joins TRBV6-5 and TRBJ2-3; TRBD1 aligns across 8 bases. V gave up 0 bases and J gave up 3 bases; unmatched junction bases: 2. CDR1 and CDR2 from the germline V gene are MNHEY and SVGAGI. This CDR3 region has 15 residues. The CDR3 bases are TGTGCCAGCAGTTACTCGCAGGGGGCTACAGATACGCAGTATTTT. This sequence encodes CASSYSQGATDTQYF.

This clonotype was counted between two and nine times. In DNA, the CDR3 is TGTGCCAGCAGTTACGGTGGGGCCAACGTCCTGACTTTC. It codes for CASSYGGANVLTF. The V and J genes are TRBV6-5 and TRBJ2-6; no firm D call. Between the trimmed V and J ends, which lost 2 bases and 3 bases, there was a span of 2 bases. The V gene's germline CDR1 is MNHEY and CDR2 SVGAGI. The CDR3 is 13 amino acids.

In its sample, this clonotype was seen a few times. The chain joins TRBV20-1 to TRBJ2-3, with 8 positions matching TRBD2. The length of the CDR3 is 16 residues. Germline loops: CDR1 DFQATT, CDR2 SNEGSKA (reference sequence). The junction had 9 bases not matched to a gene; V was cut back by 4 bases and J by 0 bases. In DNA, the CDR3 is TGCAGTGCTACCCAATGGGAGCGGGGGAGCACAGATACGCAGTATTTT. Its translation is CSATQWERGSTDTQYF.